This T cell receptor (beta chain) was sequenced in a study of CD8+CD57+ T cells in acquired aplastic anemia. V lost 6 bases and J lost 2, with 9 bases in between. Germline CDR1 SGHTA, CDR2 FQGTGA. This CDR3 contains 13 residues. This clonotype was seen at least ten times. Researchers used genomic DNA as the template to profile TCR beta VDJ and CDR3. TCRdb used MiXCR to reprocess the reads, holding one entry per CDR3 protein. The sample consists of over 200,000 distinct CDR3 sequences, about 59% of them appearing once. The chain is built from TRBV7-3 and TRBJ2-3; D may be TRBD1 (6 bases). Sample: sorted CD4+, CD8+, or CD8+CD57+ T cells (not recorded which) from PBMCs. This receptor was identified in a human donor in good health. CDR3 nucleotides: TGTGCCAGCAGAGACAGGACCACAGATACGCAGTATTTT. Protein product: CASRDRTTDTQYF.